This TCR beta chain is drawn from a study of blood T cell repertoires in COVID-19. Study at large: The origin of the acute and convalescent COVID-19 samples was the United States, Italy and Spain. In each case, the material was cDNA or gDNA derived from T cells, B-cell-depleted T cells, or PBMCs.

This clone was seen a few times. Authors' processing steps: It was from reference gene primer amplification that nucleated cell counts were estimated. Sequencing was performed with immunoSEQ multiplex PCR; in TCRdb, only in-frame clones are kept and a portion is missing. V, J and clone size are those of that table, while D and trimming were read from the DNA. The sample shows more than 35,000 clones, 75% to 90% of them seen only once. J was trimmed by 3 bases and V by 6 bases; bases with no gene match: 6. There are 15 residues in the CDR3. CDR1 is SGHKS and CDR2 is YYEKEE in the germline V gene (reference sequence).

This TCR derives from a man aged 25 to 40 with active or convalescent COVID-19. Sequencing used peripheral blood. The J gene is TRBJ1-3, the V gene TRBV5-5; 10 positions agree with TRBD1. The DNA of the CDR3 is TGTGCCAGCACCCCCGGACAGGGGGTTGGAAACACCATATATTTT. This gives the protein CASTPGQGVGNTIYF.